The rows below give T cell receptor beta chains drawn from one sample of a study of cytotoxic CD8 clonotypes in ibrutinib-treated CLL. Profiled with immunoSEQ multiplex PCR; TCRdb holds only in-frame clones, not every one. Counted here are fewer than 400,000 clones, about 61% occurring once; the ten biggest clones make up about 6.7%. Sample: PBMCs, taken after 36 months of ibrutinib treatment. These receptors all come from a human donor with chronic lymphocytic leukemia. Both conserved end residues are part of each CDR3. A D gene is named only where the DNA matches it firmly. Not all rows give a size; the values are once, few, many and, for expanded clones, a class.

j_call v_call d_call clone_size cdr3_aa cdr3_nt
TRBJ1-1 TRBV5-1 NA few CASSVYRHMNTEAFF TGCGCCAGCAGCGTATACAGGCATATGAACACTGAAGCTTTCTTT
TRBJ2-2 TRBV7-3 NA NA CASSPRIGFDTGELFF TGTGCCAGCAGCCCTAGAATAGGGTTTGACACCGGGGAGCTGTTTTTT
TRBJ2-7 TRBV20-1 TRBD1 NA CSATTGTGQYF TGCAGTGCCACGACAGGGACGGGGCAGTACTTC
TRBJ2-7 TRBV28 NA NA CASSLFSQGKYEQYF TGTGCCAGCAGTTTATTTTCGCAGGGGAAATACGAGCAGTACTTC
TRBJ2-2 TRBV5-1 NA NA CASTPAGRMNTGELFF TGCGCCAGCACCCCCGCCGGGCGGATGAACACCGGGGAGCTGTTTTTT
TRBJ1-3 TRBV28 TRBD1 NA CASSLDRGIYF TGTGCCAGCAGTTTGGACAGGGGGATATATTTT
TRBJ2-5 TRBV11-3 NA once CASSSRRGGSQETQYF TGTGCCAGCAGCTCCCGTCGGGGCGGGTCCCAAGAGACCCAGTACTTC
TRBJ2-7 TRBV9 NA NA CASSRIPGTTYEQYF TGTGCCAGCTCACGGATCCCCGGGACAACCTACGAGCAGTACTTC
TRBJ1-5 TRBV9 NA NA CASSVAAGGNQPQHF TGTGCCAGCAGCGTAGCTGCCGGGGGCAATCAGCCCCAGCATTTT
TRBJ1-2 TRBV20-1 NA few CSATGDYGYTF TGCAGTGCTACGGGGGACTATGGCTACACCTTC
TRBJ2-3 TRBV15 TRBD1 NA CATTAPTGDTDTQYF TGTGCCACCACCGCCCCTACAGGGGACACAGATACGCAGTATTTT
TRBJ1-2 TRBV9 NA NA CASSGQVSSYGYTF TGTGCCAGCAGCGGGCAGGTTTCTAGCTATGGCTACACCTTC
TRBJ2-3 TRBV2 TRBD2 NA CASSTSGGTSTDTQYF TGTGCCAGCAGTACTAGCGGGGGGACTAGCACAGATACGCAGTATTTT
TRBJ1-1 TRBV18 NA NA CASSPGVSVEAFF TGTGCCAGCTCACCGGGGGTAAGTGTCGAAGCTTTCTTT
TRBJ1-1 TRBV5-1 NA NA CASSLANEAFF TGCGCCAGCAGCTTGGCAAATGAAGCTTTCTTT
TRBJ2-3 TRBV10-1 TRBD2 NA CASSDYRTSGRLADTQYF TGCGCCAGCAGTGATTATCGGACTAGCGGGAGATTAGCAGATACGCAGTATTTT
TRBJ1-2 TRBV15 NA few CATSRGRGGGYTF TGTGCCACCAGCAGAGGCAGGGGCGGGGGCTACACCTTC
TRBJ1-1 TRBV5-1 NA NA CASSRYRANTEAFF TGCGCCAGCAGCAGATACAGGGCGAACACTGAAGCTTTCTTT
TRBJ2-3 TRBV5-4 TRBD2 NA CASSLPGLRTDTQYF TGTGCCAGCAGCTTGCCGGGACTACGCACAGATACGCAGTATTTT
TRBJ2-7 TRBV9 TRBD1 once CASSGTGGFHEQYF TGTGCCAGCAGTGGGACAGGGGGTTTCCACGAGCAGTACTTC
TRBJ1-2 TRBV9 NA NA CASSVIQGSAYYGYTF TGTGCCAGCAGCGTAATACAGGGATCGGCATACTATGGCTACACCTTC
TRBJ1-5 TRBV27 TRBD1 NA CASSLRTGGQPQHF TGTGCCAGCAGTTTGAGGACAGGGGGTCAGCCCCAGCATTTT
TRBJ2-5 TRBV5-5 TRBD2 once CASSWLALAGVQETQYF TGTGCCAGCAGCTGGCTTGCCCTAGCGGGAGTACAAGAGACCCAGTACTTC
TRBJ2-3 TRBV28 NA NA CASSLWAAGLTDTQYF TGTGCCAGCAGTTTATGGGCGGCGGGCCTTACAGATACGCAGTATTTT
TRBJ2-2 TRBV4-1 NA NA CASSQLSSDHGELFF TGCGCCAGCAGCCAACTTTCTAGCGACCACGGGGAGCTGTTTTTT
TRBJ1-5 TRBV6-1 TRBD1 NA CASSEAEDRAFWPQHF TGTGCCAGCAGTGAAGCGGAGGACAGGGCCTTCTGGCCCCAGCATTTT
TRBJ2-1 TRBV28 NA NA CASRPRSLAEARSYNEQFF TGTGCCAGCAGACCCAGGTCTTTAGCGGAGGCCCGCTCCTACAATGAGCAGTTCTTC
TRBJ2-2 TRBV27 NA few CASSLHPRERNTGELFF TGTGCCAGCAGTCTCCACCCCAGGGAGCGGAACACCGGGGAGCTGTTTTTT
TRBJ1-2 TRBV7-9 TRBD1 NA CASSATGVGGYTF TGTGCCAGCAGCGCGACAGGGGTGGGCGGCTACACCTTC
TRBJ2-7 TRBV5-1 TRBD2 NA CASSFSGASSYEQYF TGCGCCAGCAGCTTCAGCGGGGCAAGCTCCTACGAGCAGTACTTC
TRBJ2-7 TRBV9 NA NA CASSPGTRRRDGQSRSSYEQYF TGTGCCAGCAGCCCTGGAACGAGACGCAGGGATGGACAGTCCCGTAGCTCCTACGAGCAGTACTTC
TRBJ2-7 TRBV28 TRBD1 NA CASRYGTGQTYEQYF TGTGCCAGCAGATACGGGACAGGTCAAACCTACGAGCAGTACTTC
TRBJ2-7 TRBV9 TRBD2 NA CASSVGAGERYEQYF TGTGCCAGCAGCGTAGGGGCGGGAGAAAGGTACGAGCAGTACTTC
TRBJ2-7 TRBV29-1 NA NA CSVTRGTGYEQYF TGCAGCGTAACCAGGGGTACAGGGTACGAGCAGTACTTC
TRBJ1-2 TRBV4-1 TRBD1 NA CASSPGPQGGLYGYTF TGCGCCAGCAGCCCAGGTCCTCAGGGGGGCCTCTATGGCTACACCTTC
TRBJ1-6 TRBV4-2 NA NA CASSTLGQSSYNSPLHF TGTGCCAGCAGTACCCTTGGACAGAGCTCCTATAATTCACCCCTCCACTTT
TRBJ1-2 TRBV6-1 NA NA CASTGRGFGYTF TGTGCCAGCACCGGGAGGGGGTTTGGCTACACCTTC
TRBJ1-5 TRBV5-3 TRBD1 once CATRPGTGVFHSNQPQHF TGTGCCACTCGGCCCGGGACAGGGGTATTCCATAGCAATCAGCCCCAGCATTTT
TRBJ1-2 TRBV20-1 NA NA CSARDRFGYTF TGCAGTGCTAGAGATCGGTTTGGCTACACCTTC
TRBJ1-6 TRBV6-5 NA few CASSYSGLGSPLHF TGTGCCAGCAGTTACTCAGGGTTGGGTTCACCCCTCCACTTT
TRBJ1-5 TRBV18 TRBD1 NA CASSPPSGGLRNQPQHF TGTGCCAGCTCACCACCGTCAGGGGGCCTGAGGAATCAGCCCCAGCATTTT